This TCR beta chain was profiled in a study of T cells in Graves' hyperthyroidism and ophthalmopathy (dated by TCRdb to 2018 to 2020). Describing the broader study: Peripheral blood samples were taken at initial diagnosis, before any treatment was given. TCR V-J signatures able to tell the groups apart were searched for in a discovery cohort of 95 to 100 patients, of whom approximately 40 had Graves' ophthalmopathy and roughly 58 had stable Graves' hyperthyroidism. Whether ophthalmopathy could be predicted prospectively was tested in an independent validation cohort made up of roughly 19 hyperthyroidism patients plus 17 patients who later progressed to ophthalmopathy. The roughly 99 discovery patients were divided at random into training and test sets in a 7:3 ratio. The study also compared thyroid tissue and blood T-cell repertoires from five or six Graves' hyperthyroidism patients. After sampling, hyperthyroidism patients received methimazole starting at 30 mg daily, and ophthalmopathy patients received high-dose intravenous methylprednisolone. According to the paper, TCR Vbeta CDR3 sequencing was carried out on over 130 peripheral blood samples, which came from 40 to 45 ophthalmopathy, 70 to 80 hyperthyroidism and roughly 17 progressor patients.

This clonotype was counted at least ten times. It lacks a known antigen. There are no base qualities to consult, and no much larger clone falls within one base. The TCR beta CDR3 regions were amplified from the RNA transcripts. For the first round of RT-PCR on the TCR CDR3, the HTBI primer set was used together with the Qiagen OneStep RT-PCR kit. A second multiplex PCR round built the libraries, followed by size selection and purification. Paired-end sequencing of the libraries was performed with 100 bp reads on an Illumina HiSeq2000. As for the original processing: SOAPnuke was used to process the raw data, throwing out any read that contained adapters or uncalled bases, had a mean Phred below 15, or lacked an exact constant-primer or identifier match. COPE v1.2.5 was used to merge high-quality paired reads, and clonotypes were defined as unique nucleotide sequences. MiTCR v1.1 was used to align clonotypes to the IMGT TRBV, TRBD and TRBJ reference segments. The analysis included only V-J combinations with a frequency above 0.0001, which together covered 98% to 99.2% of the repertoires. A TCS score was defined as the ratio of F50 (clonal expansion) to E x V (chaos), with BLOSUM62-based TCRdist applied between CDR3 peptides within each V-J. Welch's t-statistics and random forest reduced 514 V-J features to 10 to 15, which were used in a naive Bayes classifier (R e1071). TCRdb trimmed the raw reads at Q25, called clones with MiXCR and kept productive beta chains. Every distinct CDR3 protein forms one entry, paired with its most common genes and DNA. For this entry, the V and J calls and clone size follow TCRdb and not the study's own pipeline. The sample has 300,000 to 450,000 distinct CDR3 sequences on record, roughly 15% of them singletons. In total, the top ten clones hold about 18% of the sample.

Overall study outcomes, separate from this receptor: In cross-validation, a model built on a 13 V-J signature told ophthalmopathy apart from stable hyperthyroidism with 85% to 90% sensitivity and approximately 84% specificity, and in testing the same model reached 80%/75%. Blood samples also contained most of the expanded thyroid clonotypes (frequency above 0.001), which suggests that blood repertoires may reflect thyroid immune responses. Sample size was not statistically predetermined, and investigators were not blinded to group allocation. In validation, the model predicted progression to ophthalmopathy with approximately 69% sensitivity and roughly 72% specificity, a median of 6.5 months before onset.

In the ophthalmopathy patients, disease was moderately to severely active, with a Clinical Activity Score of 3 or more, a NOSPECS grade of 4 or more, and a duration of less than 3 months. Exclusion was applied to patients with uncontrolled infections, other autoimmune diseases, pregnancy or lactation. Diagnoses were established on the basis of clinical symptoms, serum thyroxine and TRAb, thyroid ultrasound, and orbital computed tomography. PBMCs were separated from around 9.1 ml of fresh peripheral blood using Ficoll-Paque density gradient centrifugation. Total RNA was extracted using Trizol reagent, and RNA quality was assessed on an Agilent 2100 Bioanalyzer. Sequencing used blood. The sequence was collected from a woman younger than 45 with Graves' ophthalmopathy.

The DNA is TGTGCCAGCAGCCAAGATCTGGGTCGCAGGTCCTACAATGAGCAGTTCTTC. This encodes CASSQDLGRRSYNEQFF. The rearrangement joined TRBV3-1 to TRBJ2-1; the D gene remains uncertain. V is clipped by 0 bases and J by 1 base, and the sequence between their germline boundaries is 13 bases long. CDR1 and CDR2 are read off the germline V gene (reference sequence) as LGHDT and YNNKEL. The CDR3 goes from the cysteine to the phenylalanine over 17 residues. The only DNA kept is the CDR3, 51 bases in frame from the first base.